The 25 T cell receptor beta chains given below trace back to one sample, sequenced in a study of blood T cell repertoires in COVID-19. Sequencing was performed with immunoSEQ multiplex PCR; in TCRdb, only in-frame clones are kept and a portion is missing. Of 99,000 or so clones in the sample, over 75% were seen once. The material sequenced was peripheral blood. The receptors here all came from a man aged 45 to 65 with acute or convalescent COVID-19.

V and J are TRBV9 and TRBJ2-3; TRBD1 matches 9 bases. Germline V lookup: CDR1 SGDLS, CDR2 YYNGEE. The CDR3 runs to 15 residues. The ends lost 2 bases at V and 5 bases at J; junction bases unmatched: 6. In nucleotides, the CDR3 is TGTGCCAGCAGCGTCGGGACAGGGAGGGGAGATACGCAGTATTTT. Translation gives CASSVGTGRGDTQYF.

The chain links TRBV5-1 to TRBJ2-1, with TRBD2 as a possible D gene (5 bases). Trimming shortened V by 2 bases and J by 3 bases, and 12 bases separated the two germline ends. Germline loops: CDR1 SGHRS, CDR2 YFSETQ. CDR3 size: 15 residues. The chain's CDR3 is CASSFEGSFYNEQFF. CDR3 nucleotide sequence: TGCGCCAGCAGCTTCGAGGGTTCATTCTACAATGAGCAGTTCTTC. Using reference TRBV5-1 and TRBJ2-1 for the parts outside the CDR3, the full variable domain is KAGVTQTPRYLIKTRGQQVTLSCSPISGHRSVSWYQQTPGQGLQFLFEYFSETQRNKGNFPGRFSGRQFSNSRSEMNVSTLELGDSALYLCASSFEGSFYNEQFFGPGTRLTVL.

CDR3 in DNA: TGTGCCAGCAGCCAAGATAGGGGGCAGGGGATGAGCAATCAGCCCCAGCATTTT. Its translation is CASSQDRGQGMSNQPQHF. The V call is TRBV4-2, the J call TRBJ1-5; 7 bases fit TRBD1. V dropped 0 bases and J dropped 1; count of bases not matched to a gene: 9. This CDR3 has 18 residues. Germline CDR1 is LGHNA and CDR2 is YNFKEQ.

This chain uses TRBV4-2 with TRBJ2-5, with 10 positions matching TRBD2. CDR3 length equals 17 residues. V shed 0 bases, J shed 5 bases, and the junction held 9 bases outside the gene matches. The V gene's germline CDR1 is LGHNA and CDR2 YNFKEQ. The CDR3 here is CASSQETPAAGGETQYF. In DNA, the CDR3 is TGTGCCAGCAGCCAAGAGACCCCTGCAGCGGGGGGGGAGACCCAGTACTTC.

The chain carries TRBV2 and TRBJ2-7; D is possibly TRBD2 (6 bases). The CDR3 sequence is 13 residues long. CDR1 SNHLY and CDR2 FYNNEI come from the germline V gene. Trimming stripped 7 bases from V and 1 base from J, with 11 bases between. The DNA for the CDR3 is TGTGCCAGCAATGGAGGGCCATCCTACGAGCAGTACTTC. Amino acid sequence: CASNGGPSYEQYF.

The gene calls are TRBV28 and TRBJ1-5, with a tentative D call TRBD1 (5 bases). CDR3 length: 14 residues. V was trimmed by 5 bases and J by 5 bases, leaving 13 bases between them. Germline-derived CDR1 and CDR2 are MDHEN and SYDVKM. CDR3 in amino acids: CASSPGGVHQPQHF. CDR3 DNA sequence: TGTGCCAGCAGTCCTGGGGGGGTCCATCAGCCCCAGCATTTT.

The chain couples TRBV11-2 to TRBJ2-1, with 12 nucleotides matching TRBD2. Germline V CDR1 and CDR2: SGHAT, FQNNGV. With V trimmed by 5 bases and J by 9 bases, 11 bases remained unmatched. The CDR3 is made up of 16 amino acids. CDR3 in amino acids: CASSLKTSGGIGEQFF. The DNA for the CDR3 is TGTGCCAGCAGCCTTAAGACTAGCGGGGGCATTGGTGAGCAGTTCTTC.

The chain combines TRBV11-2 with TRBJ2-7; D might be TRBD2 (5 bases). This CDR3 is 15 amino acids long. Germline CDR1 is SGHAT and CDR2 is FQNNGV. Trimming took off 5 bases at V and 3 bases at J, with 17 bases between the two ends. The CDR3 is CASSEEATPFYEQYF. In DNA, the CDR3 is TGTGCCAGCAGCGAGGAGGCCACGCCATTCTACGAGCAGTACTTC.

This CDR3 reads CASSLHNEVPSIYNEQFF. The CDR3 DNA follows: TGTGCCAGCAGTCTCCATAACGAGGTTCCAAGCATTTACAATGAGCAGTTCTTC. The V and J genes are TRBV9 and TRBJ2-1; D uncertain. Germline CDR1 reads SGDLS; CDR2 reads YYNGEE. V lost 5 bases, J lost 4 bases, and 25 bases lay in between. The CDR3 is made up of 18 amino acids. The full variable domain, in which reference TRBV9 and TRBJ2-1 provide the parts outside the CDR3, is DSGVTQTPKHLITATGQRVTLRCSPRSGDLSVYWYQQSLDQGLQFLIQYYNGEERAKGNILERFSAQQFPDLHSELNLSSLELGDSALYFCASSLHNEVPSIYNEQFFGPGTRLTVL.

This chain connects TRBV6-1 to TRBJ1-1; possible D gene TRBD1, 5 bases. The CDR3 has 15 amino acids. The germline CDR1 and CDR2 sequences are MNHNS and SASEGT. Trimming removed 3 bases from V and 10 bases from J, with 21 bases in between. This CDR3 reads CASSEGNRVYQGAFF. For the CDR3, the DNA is TGTGCCAGCAGTGAGGGTAACCGAGTTTACCAGGGAGCTTTCTTT.

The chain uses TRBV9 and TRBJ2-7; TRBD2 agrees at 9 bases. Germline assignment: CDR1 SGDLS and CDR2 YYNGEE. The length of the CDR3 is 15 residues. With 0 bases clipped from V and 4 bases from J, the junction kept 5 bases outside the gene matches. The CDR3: CASSVGGGAWYEQYF. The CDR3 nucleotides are TGTGCCAGCAGCGTAGGCGGGGGGGCCTGGTACGAGCAGTACTTC. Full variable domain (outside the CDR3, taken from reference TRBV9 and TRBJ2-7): DSGVTQTPKHLITATGQRVTLRCSPRSGDLSVYWYQQSLDQGLQFLIQYYNGEERAKGNILERFSAQQFPDLHSELNLSSLELGDSALYFCASSVGGGAWYEQYFGPGTRLTVT.

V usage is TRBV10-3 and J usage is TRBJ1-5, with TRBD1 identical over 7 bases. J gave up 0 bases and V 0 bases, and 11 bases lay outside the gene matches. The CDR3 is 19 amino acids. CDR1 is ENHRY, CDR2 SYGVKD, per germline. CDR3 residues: CAISESSPYGQVSNQPQHF. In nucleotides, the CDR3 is TGTGCCATCAGTGAGTCGTCCCCGTATGGACAGGTTAGCAATCAGCCCCAGCATTTT.

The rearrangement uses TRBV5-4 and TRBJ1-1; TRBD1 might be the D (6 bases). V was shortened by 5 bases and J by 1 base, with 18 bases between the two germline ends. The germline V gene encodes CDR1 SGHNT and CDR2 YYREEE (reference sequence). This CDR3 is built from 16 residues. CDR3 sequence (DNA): TGTGCCAGCAGACCGGGCTCGGGAGGGGGGAACACTGAAGCTTTCTTT. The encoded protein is CASRPGSGGGNTEAFF.

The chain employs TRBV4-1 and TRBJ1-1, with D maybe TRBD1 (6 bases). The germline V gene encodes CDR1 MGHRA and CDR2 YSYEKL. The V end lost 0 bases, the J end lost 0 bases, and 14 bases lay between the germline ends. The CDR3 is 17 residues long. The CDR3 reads CASSQDGRGGLNTEAFF. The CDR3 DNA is TGCGCCAGCAGCCAAGATGGAAGGGGGGGACTGAACACTGAAGCTTTCTTT.

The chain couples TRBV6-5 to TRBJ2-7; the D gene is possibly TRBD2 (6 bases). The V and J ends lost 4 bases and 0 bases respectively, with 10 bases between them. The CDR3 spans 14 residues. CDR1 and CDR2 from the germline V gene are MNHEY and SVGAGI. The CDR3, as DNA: TGTGCCAGCAGTTCCCCGGGACTCTCCTACGAGCAGTACTTC. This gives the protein CASSSPGLSYEQYF.

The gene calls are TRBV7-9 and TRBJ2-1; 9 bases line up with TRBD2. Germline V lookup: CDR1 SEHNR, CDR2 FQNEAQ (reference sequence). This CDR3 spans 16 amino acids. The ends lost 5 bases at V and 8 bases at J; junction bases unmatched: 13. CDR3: CASSDSISGSVDEQFF. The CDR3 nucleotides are TGTGCCAGCAGCGATTCGATTAGCGGGAGTGTGGATGAGCAGTTCTTC. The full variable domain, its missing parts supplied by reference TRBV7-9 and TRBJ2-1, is DTGVSQNPRHKITKRGQNVTFRCDPISEHNRLYWYRQTLGQGPEFLTYFQNEAQLEKSRLLSDRFSAERPKGSFSTLEIQRTEQGDSAMYLCASSDSISGSVDEQFFGPGTRLTVL.

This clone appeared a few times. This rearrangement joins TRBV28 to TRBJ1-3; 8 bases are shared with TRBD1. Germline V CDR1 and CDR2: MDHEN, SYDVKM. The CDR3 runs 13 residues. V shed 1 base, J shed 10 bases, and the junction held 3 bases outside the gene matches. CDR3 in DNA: TGTGCCAGCAGTTTATCAGGGGGCGCAACCATATATTTT. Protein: CASSLSGGATIYF.

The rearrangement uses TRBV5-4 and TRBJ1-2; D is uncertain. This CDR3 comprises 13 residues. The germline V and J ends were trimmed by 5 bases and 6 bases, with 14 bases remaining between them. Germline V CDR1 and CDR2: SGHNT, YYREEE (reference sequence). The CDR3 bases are TGTGCCAGCAGACTCGGAGGAAAAGATGGCTACACCTTC. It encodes CASRLGGKDGYTF. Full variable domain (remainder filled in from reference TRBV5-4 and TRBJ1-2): ETGVTQSPTHLIKTRGQQVTLRCSSQSGHNTVSWYQQALGQGPQFIFQYYREEENGRGNFPPRFSGLQFPNYSSELNVNALELDDSALYLCASRLGGKDGYTFGSGTRLTVV.

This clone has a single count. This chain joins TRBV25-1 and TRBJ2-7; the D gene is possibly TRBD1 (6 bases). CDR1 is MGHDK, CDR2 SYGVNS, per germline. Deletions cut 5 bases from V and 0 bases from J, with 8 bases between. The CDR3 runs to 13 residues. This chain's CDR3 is CASSYRVSYEQYF. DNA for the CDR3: TGTGCCAGCAGTTACAGGGTCTCCTACGAGCAGTACTTC.

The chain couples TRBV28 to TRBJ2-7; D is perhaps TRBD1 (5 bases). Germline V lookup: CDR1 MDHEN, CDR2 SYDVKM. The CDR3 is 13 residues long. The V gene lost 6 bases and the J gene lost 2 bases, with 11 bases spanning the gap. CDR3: CASRGAEPYEQYF. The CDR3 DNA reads TGTGCCAGCAGAGGGGCGGAACCCTACGAGCAGTACTTC.

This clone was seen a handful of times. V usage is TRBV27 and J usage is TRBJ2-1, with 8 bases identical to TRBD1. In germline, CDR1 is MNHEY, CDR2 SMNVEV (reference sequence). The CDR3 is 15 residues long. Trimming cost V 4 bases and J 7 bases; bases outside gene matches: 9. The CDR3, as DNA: TGTGCCAGCAGTTCGAGCAGGGGGCTTCATAATGAGCAGTTCTTC. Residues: CASSSSRGLHNEQFF.

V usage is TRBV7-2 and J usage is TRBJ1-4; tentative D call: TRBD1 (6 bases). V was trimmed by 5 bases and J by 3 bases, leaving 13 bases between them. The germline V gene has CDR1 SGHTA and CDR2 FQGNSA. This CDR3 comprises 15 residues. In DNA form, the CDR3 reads TGTGCCAGCAGCGGACACAGGGAATCTAATGAAAAACTGTTTTTT. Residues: CASSGHRESNEKLFF.

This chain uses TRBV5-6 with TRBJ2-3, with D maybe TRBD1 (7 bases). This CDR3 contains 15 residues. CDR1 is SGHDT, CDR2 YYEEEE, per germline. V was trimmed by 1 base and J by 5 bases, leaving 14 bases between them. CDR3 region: CASSLSEGARDTQYF. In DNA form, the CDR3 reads TGTGCCAGCAGCTTGTCGGAGGGGGCCAGAGATACGCAGTATTTT.

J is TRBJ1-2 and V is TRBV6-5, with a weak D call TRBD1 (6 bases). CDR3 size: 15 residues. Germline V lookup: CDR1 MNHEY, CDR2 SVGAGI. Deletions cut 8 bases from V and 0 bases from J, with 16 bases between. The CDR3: CASASLTGANYGYTF. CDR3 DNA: TGTGCCAGCGCTAGCCTGACAGGAGCTAACTATGGCTACACCTTC.

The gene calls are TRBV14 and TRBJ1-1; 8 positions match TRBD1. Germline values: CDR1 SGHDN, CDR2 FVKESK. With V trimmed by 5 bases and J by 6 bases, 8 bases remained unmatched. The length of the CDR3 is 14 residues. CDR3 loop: CASSETGVRSEAFF. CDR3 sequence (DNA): TGTGCCAGCAGCGAGACAGGGGTACGCTCTGAAGCTTTCTTT.